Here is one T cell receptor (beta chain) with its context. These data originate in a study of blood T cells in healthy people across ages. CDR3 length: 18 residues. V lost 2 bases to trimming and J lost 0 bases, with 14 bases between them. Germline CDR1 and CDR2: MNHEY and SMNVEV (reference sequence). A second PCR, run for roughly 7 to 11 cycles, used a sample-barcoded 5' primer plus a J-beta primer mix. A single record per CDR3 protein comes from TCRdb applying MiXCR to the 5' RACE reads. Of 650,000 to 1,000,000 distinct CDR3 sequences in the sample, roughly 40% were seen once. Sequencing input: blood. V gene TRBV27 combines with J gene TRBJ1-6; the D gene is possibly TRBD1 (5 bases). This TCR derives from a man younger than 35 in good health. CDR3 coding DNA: TGTGCCAGCAGTTTAATGGGGACGGAAAGCTCCTATAATTCACCCCTCCACTTT. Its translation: CASSLMGTESSYNSPLHF.